A selection of T cell receptor beta chains follows, all from one sample in a study of T-cell memory formation after mild COVID-19. TCRdb redid the calling of the 5' RACE reads with MiXCR, one entry per CDR3 protein. The sample carries 450,000 to 700,000 distinct CDR3 sequences, more than 15% recorded once. The specimen was PBMCs or a T cell subset sorted from them (not recorded which). These receptors were collected from an adult woman who had mild COVID-19 (a few samples of this study predate the infection). Cell type and time point are not known. CDR3s include the opening cysteine and the closing phenylalanine or tryptophan. D genes are given only for firm matches. Where a row states a size, it is once, few, many or the class of an expanded clone; other rows omit it.

J | size | V | D | DNA | CDR3
TRBJ2-2 | many | TRBV5-1 | . | TGCGCCAGCAGACTTACCGAACTTAACACCGGGGAGCTGTTTTTT | CASRLTELNTGELFF
TRBJ1-3 | . | TRBV29-1 | TRBD1 | TGCAGCGTTGACCATCGGACAGGGGCTGGAAACACCATATATTTT | CSVDHRTGAGNTIYF
TRBJ2-7 | few | TRBV12-3/TRBV12-4 | TRBD1 | TGTGCCAGCAGTTTTAGGCAGGGGGCCCTAGGGGAGCAGTACTTC | CASSFRQGALGEQYF
TRBJ1-5 | few | TRBV15 | . | TGTGCCACCAGCAGAGATCCGGGCAGGGCTGGGGAGCCCCAGCATTTT | CATSRDPGRAGEPQHF
TRBJ1-1 | . | TRBV12-3/TRBV12-4 | . | TGTGCCAGCAGGCGGGAGGCAGAGAGAGATGAAGCTTTCTTT | CASRREAERDEAFF
TRBJ2-3 | few | TRBV12-3/TRBV12-4 | TRBD2 | TGTGCCAGCAGCCCGCCCGCTAGCGGGGGGGTTGATACGCAGTATTTT | CASSPPASGGVDTQYF
TRBJ2-3 | few | TRBV3-1 | . | TGTGCCAGCAGCCTACTTCGAGATACGCAGTATTTT | CASSLLRDTQYF
TRBJ1-2 | . | TRBV29-1 | TRBD1 | TGCAGCGGTGGGGACAGGGGCCTCTACACCTTC | CSGGDRGLYTF
TRBJ2-3 | few | TRBV7-9 | TRBD2 | TGTGCCAGCAGCCCTTATTTTGAACTAGCGGGAGTAGGGGAACACACAGATACGCAGTATTTT | CASSPYFELAGVGEHTDTQYF
TRBJ1-5 | . | TRBV12-3/TRBV12-4 | TRBD1 | TGTGCCAGCAGTCGGGACAGGGCGGGTCAGCCCCAGCATTTT | CASSRDRAGQPQHF
TRBJ1-2 | few | TRBV5-1 | TRBD1 | TGCGCCAGCAGAGGGGACAGGGGTAACTATGGCTACACCTTC | CASRGDRGNYGYTF
TRBJ2-5 | . | TRBV9 | TRBD2 | TGTGCCAGCAGTGCCGGGACTACCACCCAAGAGACCCAGTACTTC | CASSAGTTTQETQYF
TRBJ1-1 | few | TRBV6-1 | TRBD1 | TGTGCCAGCAGCTCAGGGGGCTCTAACACTGAAGCTTTCTTT | CASSSGGSNTEAFF
TRBJ2-1 | . | TRBV9 | TRBD1 | TGTGCCAGCGGGACAGGGGATAACAATGAGCAGTTCTTC | CASGTGDNNEQFF
TRBJ2-1 | . | TRBV5-6 | TRBD1 | TGTGCCAGCAGCTCCGGGACAGGGGGATGGGATGAGCAGTTCTTC | CASSSGTGGWDEQFF
TRBJ2-2 | . | TRBV12-3/TRBV12-4 | . | TGTGCCAGCAATGCACTAGGGAACACCGGGGAGCTGTTTTTT | CASNALGNTGELFF
TRBJ1-1 | . | TRBV29-1 | . | TGCAGCGTTGCCCGGGGGCGCCTAAACACTGAAGCTTTCTTT | CSVARGRLNTEAFF
TRBJ1-2 | . | TRBV4-3 | . | TGCGCCAGCAGCCAAGAGCACAGCTCCTATGGCTACACCTTC | CASSQEHSSYGYTF
TRBJ1-2 | few | TRBV14 | . | TGTGCCAGCAGCCAAGATATCCGGGGAGGTGGCTACACCTTC | CASSQDIRGGGYTF
TRBJ2-7 | few | TRBV9 | . | TGTGCCAGCGGCCCAGCGAGCGGCAACTACGAGCAGTACTTC | CASGPASGNYEQYF
TRBJ2-3 | few | TRBV7-7 | . | TGTGCCGGTTGGGGGCGGGCAGATACGCAGTATTTT | CAGWGRADTQYF
TRBJ2-7 | few | TRBV7-2 | . | TGTGCCAGCAGCTTACCACAGGGCAACGAGCAGTACTTC | CASSLPQGNEQYF
TRBJ2-7 | few | TRBV15 | . | TGTGCCACCCAATCCCTCAGCTCCTACGAGCAGTACTTC | CATQSLSSYEQYF
TRBJ2-7 | . | TRBV25-1 | . | TGTGCCACCCAAGGACAGCTCTACGAGCAGTACTTC | CATQGQLYEQYF
TRBJ2-7 | few | TRBV19 | . | TGTGCCAGTAGATCCGGGAGCCGCACCTACGAGCAGTACTTC | CASRSGSRTYEQYF
TRBJ2-3 | once | TRBV18 | TRBD1 | TGTGCCAGCTCACCCGTATACCGTGGGACAGCCAGCACAGATACGCAGTATTTT | CASSPVYRGTASTDTQYF
TRBJ2-2 | . | TRBV18 | . | TGTGCCAGCTCACCACCGATAGGGGCCGGGGAGCTGTTTTTT | CASSPPIGAGELFF
TRBJ2-2 | . | TRBV7-2 | . | TGTGCCAGCAGCCGATCGAAGGGGTACACCGGGGAGCTGTTTTTT | CASSRSKGYTGELFF
TRBJ2-7 | few | TRBV4-3 | . | TGCGCCAGCAGGGTTCCGGACGAGCAGTACTTC | CASRVPDEQYF
TRBJ2-2 | . | TRBV7-2 | . | TGTGCCAGCAGGGGCCGCGTCACCGGGGAGCTGTTTTTT | CASRGRVTGELFF
TRBJ2-1 | . | TRBV6-2/TRBV6-3 | . | TGTGCCAGCAGTTATTCACCCCTTAGCTGGGCTTTTCGGAATGAGCAGTTCTTC | CASSYSPLSWAFRNEQFF
TRBJ1-2 | . | TRBV15 | . | TGTGCCACCAGCGGCGGGGCTGACCTGCAGAACTATGGCTACACCTTC | CATSGGADLQNYGYTF
TRBJ2-7 | . | TRBV27 | TRBD2 | TGTGCCAGCAGTTTATCGGGGACTAGCGGTCGAGGCGAGCAGTACTTC | CASSLSGTSGRGEQYF
TRBJ2-7 | . | TRBV29-1 | . | TGCAGCGTTGGTTTGGGTATAGACGAGCAGTACTTC | CSVGLGIDEQYF
TRBJ2-7 | . | TRBV12-3/TRBV12-4 | TRBD2 | TGTGCCAGCAGTTTAGCGGGCCTAGCGGGGCTCGAGCAGTACTTC | CASSLAGLAGLEQYF
TRBJ2-7 | . | TRBV2 | TRBD2 | TGTGCCAGCAGTGAAGCAGTTAGCGGGAGTACCCTCTACGAGCAGTACTTC | CASSEAVSGSTLYEQYF